This passage covers 17 T cell receptor beta chains from one sample sequenced in a study of cytomegalovirus exposure and HLA in healthy donors. 60 Vbeta and 13 Jbeta primers were used in PCR. Here immunoSEQ multiplex PCR was the method, and the copy in TCRdb shows in-frame clones only, minus some. The sample includes 170,000 or so clones, around 78% of them seen just once. Sequenced: PBMCs. The receptors derive from a woman aged 50 to 60 in good health and CMV-seropositive.

The count of this clone is one. The V call is TRBV30, the J call TRBJ2-1; 10 bases fit TRBD2. There are 15 residues in the CDR3. Germline trimming cut 0 bases from V and 4 bases from J; bases unmatched to any gene: 3. CDR1 is GTSNPN and CDR2 is SVGIG in the germline V gene (reference sequence). The CDR3 DNA sequence: TGTGCCTGGAGTGTACCTAGCGGGGGATACAATGAGCAGTTCTTC. Amino acids: CAWSVPSGGYNEQFF.

CDR3 nucleotide sequence: TGCGCCAGCAGCCGGGACAGGGGGCGTCCCGGGGAGCTGTTTTTT. Its translation: CASSRDRGRPGELFF. V is TRBV5-1 and J is TRBJ2-2, with 12 bases that match TRBD1. Germline CDR1 is SGHRS and CDR2 is YFSETQ. The CDR3 loop spans 15 amino acids. Trimming took 4 bases from V and 6 from J; bases not matched to a gene: 4.

The chain employs TRBV25-1 and TRBJ2-2; 8 bases line up with TRBD2. The CDR3 totals 15 residues. Trimming took 7 bases from V and 0 from J; bases not matched to a gene: 4. Germline V gives CDR1 MGHDK, CDR2 SYGVNS. CDR3 sequence (DNA): TGTGCCAGCACTCATAGCGGGGCGAACACCGGGGAGCTGTTTTTT. This gives the protein CASTHSGANTGELFF.

This chain connects TRBV7-9 to TRBJ1-1; the D gene is possibly TRBD1 (5 bases). V was clipped by 10 bases and J by 0 bases, with 18 bases between them. CDR1 and CDR2 (germline): SEHNR, FQNEAQ (reference sequence). The CDR3 consists of 15 residues. DNA of the CDR3: TGTGCCACCATGCGGGACTTTACTATGAACACTGAAGCTTTCTTT. Translating gives CATMRDFTMNTEAFF.

The chain carries TRBV4-2 and TRBJ2-7; D is possibly TRBD1 (5 bases). The CDR3 contains 16 residues. CDR1 and CDR2 (germline): LGHNA, YNFKEQ. V was shortened by 1 base and J by 3 bases, with 16 bases between the two germline ends. As DNA, the CDR3 is TGTGCCAGCAGCCAAGGGGTGGACACCCATAACTACGAGCAGTACTTC. Translation: CASSQGVDTHNYEQYF.

This clone was counted only a few times. The chain uses TRBV5-1 and TRBJ1-5, with 11 bases lining up with TRBD1. V was pared by 0 bases and J by 3 bases, with 2 bases of the junction left unmatched. Germline CDR1 and CDR2: SGHRS and YFSETQ. This CDR3 has 16 amino acids. CDR3 bases: TGCGCCAGCAGCTTGGAGGGACAGGGGGTCAATCAGCCCCAGCATTTT. It yields the protein CASSLEGQGVNQPQHF. Using reference TRBV5-1 and TRBJ1-5 for the parts outside the CDR3, the full variable domain is KAGVTQTPRYLIKTRGQQVTLSCSPISGHRSVSWYQQTPGQGLQFLFEYFSETQRNKGNFPGRFSGRQFSNSRSEMNVSTLELGDSALYLCASSLEGQGVNQPQHFGDGTRLSIL.

The chain combines TRBV27 with TRBJ2-7, with 10 positions matching TRBD2. Trimming took 0 bases from V and 5 from J; bases not matched to a gene: 10. This CDR3 is 17 amino acids long. Looked up from germline, CDR1 is MNHEY and CDR2 is SMNVEV (reference sequence). CDR3 amino acids: CASSLSYPSGGNDEQYF. DNA of the CDR3: TGTGCCAGCAGTTTATCTTATCCTAGCGGGGGAAATGACGAGCAGTACTTC.

The chain carries TRBV19 and TRBJ2-1, with D possibly matching TRBD1 (6 bases). The CDR3 is 18 residues long. Trimming took 0 bases from V and 0 from J, leaving 15 bases between them. CDR1 and CDR2 from the germline V gene are LNHDA and SQIVND (reference sequence). The DNA of the CDR3 is TGTGCCAGTAGTATAGATCAAGTAGGGGGTAGCTCCTACAATGAGCAGTTCTTC. This encodes CASSIDQVGGSSYNEQFF. Together with reference TRBV19 and TRBJ2-1, the CDR3 gives the full variable domain: DGGITQSPKYLFRKEGQNVTLSCEQNLNHDAMYWYRQDPGQGLRLIYYSQIVNDFQKGDIAEGYSVSREKKESFPLTVTSAQKNPTAFYLCASSIDQVGGSSYNEQFFGPGTRLTVL.

This clone was observed a few times. The V call is TRBV29-1, the J call TRBJ1-1; D possibly corresponds to TRBD1 (5 bases). Germline values: CDR1 SQVTM, CDR2 ANQGSEA. This CDR3 spans 13 amino acids. The V and J ends lost 5 bases and 4 bases respectively, with 14 bases between them. This chain's CDR3 is CSVYGGVGTEAFF. In DNA form, the CDR3 reads TGCAGCGTTTATGGGGGGGTGGGCACTGAAGCTTTCTTT.

The chain is built from TRBV6-1 and TRBJ2-2; 8 bases align to TRBD1. This CDR3 contains 16 residues. Germline CDR1 is MNHNS and CDR2 is SASEGT. With V trimmed by 3 bases and J by 0 bases, 3 bases remained unmatched. In DNA form, the CDR3 reads TGTGCCAGCAGTGATCCGACAGGGGCGAACACCGGGGAGCTGTTTTTT. Translation: CASSDPTGANTGELFF.

This sequence joins TRBV18 and TRBJ2-5, with D possibly matching TRBD2 (5 bases). The CDR3 contains 14 residues. V was clipped by 4 bases and J by 1 base, with 10 bases between them. CDR1 and CDR2 (germline): KGHSH, LQKENI. The CDR3 DNA reads TGTGCCAGCTCACGACTACAAACCCAAGAGACCCAGTACTTC. Its protein product is CASSRLQTQETQYF.

This clone came up a few times. The chain combines TRBV18 with TRBJ1-5; 8 bases line up with TRBD1. The length of the CDR3 is 19 residues. After removal of 0 bases from V and 0 bases from J, the junction contained 10 bases not matched to a gene. Germline V gene sequence: CDR1 KGHSH, CDR2 LQKENI. The CDR3, as DNA: TGTGCCAGCTCACCACCCCGGACAGGGTCTCCTAATAGCAATCAGCCCCAGCATTTT. Its translation: CASSPPRTGSPNSNQPQHF.

The gene calls are TRBV6-6 and TRBJ1-2, with TRBD1 identical over 7 bases. The junction had 3 bases not matched to a gene; V was cut back by 6 bases and J by 5 bases. This CDR3 has 12 residues. CDR1 is MNHNY and CDR2 is SVGAGI in the germline V gene (reference sequence). The DNA of the CDR3 is TGTGCCAGCAGCGGACAGGTTTATGGCTACACCTTC. Its protein is CASSGQVYGYTF.

V gene TRBV11-2 combines with J gene TRBJ2-1; 7 bases are a match to TRBD1. Per the germline V gene, CDR1 is SGHAT and CDR2 is FQNNGV. V lost 3 bases, J lost 2 bases, and 4 bases stayed unmatched. There are 15 residues in the CDR3. CDR3 sequence (DNA): TGTGCCAGCAGCTTGACAGGGCTGACCTACAATGAGCAGTTCTTC. It codes for CASSLTGLTYNEQFF.

CDR3 protein: CASSEDPGLNTEAFF. In nucleotides, the CDR3 is TGTGCCAGCAGTGAAGATCCAGGATTGAACACTGAAGCTTTCTTT. The gene calls are TRBV2 and TRBJ1-1; D remains ambiguous. The germline V gene encodes CDR1 SNHLY and CDR2 FYNNEI. The CDR3 runs 15 residues. Trimming cost V 1 base and J 0 bases, with 9 bases left between them. The variable domain in full, with the rest retrieved from reference TRBV2 and TRBJ1-1, is EPEVTQTPSHQVTQMGQEVILRCVPISNHLYFYWYRQILGQKVEFLVSFYNNEISEKSEIFDDQFSVERPDGSNFTLKIRSTKLEDSAMYFCASSEDPGLNTEAFFGQGTRLTVV.

The chain joins TRBV4-1 to TRBJ1-2, with 7 positions matching TRBD1. Per germline, CDR1 MGHRA and CDR2 YSYEKL. CDR3 length: 19 amino acids. Trimming at V came to 3 bases and at J to 1 base, leaving 17 bases not matched to a gene. CDR3 bases: TGCGCCAGCAGCCAGGGTTTTTATGCGACAGGGCAACTTAACTATGGCTACACCTTC. Its protein product is CASSQGFYATGQLNYGYTF.

The chain uses TRBV7-9 and TRBJ1-3, with 9 bases aligning to TRBD1. Germline CDR1 SEHNR, CDR2 FQNEAQ (reference sequence). CDR3 length equals 18 residues. J lost 7 bases, V lost 2 bases, and 15 bases had no gene match. The CDR3 here is CASSLMGQGKPRTNTIYF. In DNA, the CDR3 is TGTGCCAGCAGCTTAATGGGACAGGGAAAGCCTAGGACCAACACCATATATTTT.